These T cell receptor beta chains were read from a single sample in a study of T cell repertoires in cytomegalovirus infection. TCRdb reprocessed the reads via MiXCR and lists one record per CDR3 protein. This sample has about 770,000 distinct CDR3 sequences; about 29% occur once, and the top ten carry around 14%. For these receptors, no antigen is known. Here the sequenced sample was cultured CD8+ T cells from PBMCs, taken from culture after CMV antigen stimulation. These receptors all stem from a human donor in good health (CMV status not recorded). Some clones in this sample may be carry-over from other donors' samples. CDR3s leave out the opening cysteine and the closing phenylalanine or tryptophan.

v_call	cdr3_aa
TRBV28	ASSPSPINRPGELF
TRBV7-6	ASSPGQGVF
TRBV19	ASSTGVGHQETQY
TRBV20-1	SARKAGGGNEQF
TRBV10-3	AISEVAGGGDTQY
TRBV4-1	ASSQEGLVSAGWYNEQF
TRBV19	ASSIADLSSYNEQF
TRBV12-3/TRBV12-4	ASMDVQAF
TRBV4-2	ASSPSGGGVDTQY
TRBV3-1	ASSEGGASPLH
TRBV12-3/TRBV12-4	ASSLGMDRGKREQY
TRBV11-2	ASLVTGELF
TRBV6-2/TRBV6-3	ASSYPLRDTEAF
TRBV4-1	ASSTGLTNTGELF
TRBV4-2	ASSQDAAEQF
TRBV5-8	ASSFMGLYNSPLH
TRBV6-1	ASSPLYWESSGNTIY
TRBV7-9	ASSPERGKTYEQY
TRBV13	ASKTKGASYNEQF
TRBV6-6	ATEPPF
TRBV28	ASSFNTPNYRDRGNTIY